These 28 T cell receptor beta chains came from one sample sequenced in a study of early T cells in non-severe SARS-CoV-2 infection. TCRdb ran MiXCR on the 5' RACE reads and lists one entry per CDR3 protein. This sample has just under 65,000 distinct CDR3 sequences, with 4.5% to 7.5% found just once. The sequencing here drew on whole blood, taken at baseline. The receptors were gathered from an adult who was a healthcare worker with PCR-confirmed SARS-CoV-2 infection or an uninfected control (not recorded which).

In this sample, this clonotype turned up many times. The chain links TRBV7-2 to TRBJ2-5; 8 bases line up with TRBD2. V trimming: 3 bases; J trimming: 6 bases; junction bases outside the gene matches: 6. This CDR3 spans 14 amino acids. Germline loops: CDR1 SGHTA, CDR2 FQGNSA. Here the CDR3 reads CASSLETSVQTQYF. The CDR3 DNA follows: TGTGCCAGCAGCTTGGAGACTAGCGTGCAGACCCAGTACTTC.

The rearrangement links TRBV29-1 to TRBJ1-1; D uncertain. Germline V gene lookup returns CDR1 SQVTM and CDR2 ANQGSEA. The V gene lost 7 bases and the J gene lost 6 bases, with 21 bases spanning the gap. The CDR3 has 14 residues. CDR3 residues: CSALNSLTTAEAFF. In DNA, the CDR3 is TGCAGCGCCCTCAATTCCCTTACGACGGCTGAAGCTTTCTTT. The entire variable domain, with the rest obtained from reference TRBV29-1 and TRBJ1-1, is as follows: SAVISQKPSRDICQRGTSLTIQCQVDSQVTMMFWYRQQPGQSLTLIATANQGSEATYESGFVIDKFPISRPNLTFSTLTVSNMSPEDSSIYLCSALNSLTTAEAFFGQGTRLTVV.

V gene TRBV30 combines with J gene TRBJ2-2; D tentatively fits TRBD1 or TRBD2 (5 bases each). The germline CDR1 and CDR2 sequences are GTSNPN and SVGIG (reference sequence). This CDR3 has 13 amino acids. V lost 5 bases to trimming and J lost 5 bases, with 12 bases between them. The CDR3 spells CAWWGRRTGELFF. CDR3 sequence (DNA): TGTGCCTGGTGGGGGAGAAGGACCGGGGAGCTGTTTTTT.

The rearrangement links TRBV20-1 to TRBJ2-7, with 13 positions matching TRBD2. The V gene's germline CDR1 is DFQATT and CDR2 SNEGSKA (reference sequence). The V segment lost 0 bases and the J segment 5 bases; nucleotides outside the gene matches: 4. The CDR3 consists of 15 residues. The CDR3 DNA is TGCAGTGCTAGAGAAGGACTAGCGGGAGACAACGAGCAGTACTTC. This encodes CSAREGLAGDNEQYF.

This clonotype was found a few times. The V gene is TRBV20-1, the J gene TRBJ1-5, with TRBD1 identical over 8 bases. Germline V gene data show CDR1 as DFQATT and CDR2 as SNEGSKA (reference sequence). Unmatched junction bases numbered 7, after V lost 5 bases and J lost 1 base. The CDR3 runs 15 residues. DNA for the CDR3: TGCAGTGCTTTAAGGGACAGGCTGAGCAATCAGCCCCAGCATTTT. It specifies CSALRDRLSNQPQHF.

This clonotype was counted only a few times. The chain uses TRBV11-2 and TRBJ2-5, with D unclear. The V and J ends lost 5 bases and 6 bases respectively, with 10 bases between them. The V gene's germline CDR1 is SGHAT and CDR2 FQNNGV. The CDR3 runs to 12 residues. CDR3 bases: TGTGCCAGCAGCCCTAGGAGTAAGACCCAGTACTTC. Translated: CASSPRSKTQYF.

This clonotype was seen ten or more times. The chain carries TRBV4-1 and TRBJ2-7; TRBD2 might be the D (6 bases). V was cut by 0 bases and J by 3 bases, with 15 bases left in between. The CDR3 consists of 16 residues. In germline, CDR1 is MGHRA, CDR2 YSYEKL. The CDR3 DNA reads TGCGCCAGCAGCCAAGATCGGAGGGGAGGTAACTACGAGCAGTACTTC. Protein product: CASSQDRRGGNYEQYF.

The table lists this clonotype with a few counts. The gene calls are TRBV5-6 and TRBJ1-2; D ambiguous. Trimming left V 2 bases short and J 3 bases short, with 17 bases between. This CDR3 contains 16 residues. Germline V CDR1 and CDR2: SGHDT, YYEEEE. This CDR3 reads CASSFEDARNHYGYTF. In DNA form, the CDR3 reads TGTGCCAGCAGCTTTGAGGACGCCAGAAACCACTATGGCTACACCTTC.

In regard to this clonotype: This could be a read error, since a much larger clone is one nucleotide away. The chain is built from TRBV6-5 and TRBJ2-5; 7 nucleotides agree with TRBD1. In germline, CDR1 is MNHEY, CDR2 SVGAGI. This CDR3 is 14 amino acids long. Here the CDR3 reads CVSSQGTAQETQYF. The CDR3 nucleotides read TGTGTCAGCAGCCAAGGGACAGCACAAGAGACCCAGTACTTC.

This clonotype was counted at least ten times. V gene TRBV5-1 combines with J gene TRBJ2-7; 7 nucleotides agree with TRBD2. This CDR3 has 15 amino acids. Germline assignment: CDR1 SGHRS and CDR2 YFSETQ. The ends lost 1 base at V and 2 bases at J; junction bases unmatched: 6. The DNA of the CDR3 is TGCGCCAGCAGCTTGCGGGCTAGCGGCGCCTACGAGCAGTACTTC. As protein: CASSLRASGAYEQYF.

This clonotype was detected ten times or more. The V and J genes are TRBV24-1 and TRBJ1-5; D gene unclear. Trimming shortened V by 0 bases and J by 4 bases, and 6 bases separated the two germline ends. Germline assignment: CDR1 KGHDR and CDR2 SFDVKD. This CDR3 is 14 amino acids long. This CDR3 reads CATSDLHSNQPQHF. In DNA, the CDR3 is TGTGCCACCAGTGATTTGCACAGTAATCAGCCCCAGCATTTT.

V gene TRBV4-2 combines with J gene TRBJ1-2; D is unclear. There are 17 residues in the CDR3. V lost 0 bases and J lost 1, with 15 bases in between. Germline V gene lookup returns CDR1 LGHNA and CDR2 YNFKEQ. Here the CDR3 reads CASSQDPRHPLNYGYTF. In DNA, the CDR3 is TGTGCCAGCAGCCAAGACCCGAGACACCCACTTAACTATGGCTACACCTTC.

The rearrangement uses TRBV12-3 or TRBV12-4 and TRBJ2-1; maybe TRBD1 (6 bases). The CDR3 extends over 16 amino acids. Trimming pared 6 bases from V and 3 bases from J, leaving 18 bases between. The CDR3 here is CASRISGTTIYNEQFF. In nucleotides, the CDR3 is TGTGCCAGCAGGATATCCGGGACAACAATCTACAATGAGCAGTTCTTC.

The chain joins TRBV11-2 to TRBJ2-2; D is undetermined. V gave up 7 bases and J gave up 5 bases, with 14 bases separating them. The CDR3 runs to 14 residues. Germline CDR1 SGHAT, CDR2 FQNNGV. CDR3 region: CASTTPIRTGELFF. The CDR3 DNA sequence: TGTGCCAGCACCACGCCGATTCGGACCGGGGAGCTGTTTTTT. The full variable domain, completed using reference TRBV11-2 and TRBJ2-2, is EAGVAQSPRYKIIEKRQSVAFWCNPISGHATLYWYQQILGQGPKLLIQFQNNGVVDDSQLPKDRFSAERLKGVDSTLKIQPAKLEDSAVYLCASTTPIRTGELFFGEGSRLTVL.

Ten or more counts support this clonotype. The chain recombines TRBV6-2 or TRBV6-3 with TRBJ2-7; 10 bases map to TRBD2. V shed 8 bases, J shed 3 bases, and the junction held 4 bases outside the gene matches. The CDR3 contains 13 residues. Germline V CDR1 and CDR2: MNHEY, SVGEGT. CDR3 sequence (DNA): TGTGCCAGCTGCTTAGCGGGAGGCTACGAGCAGTACTTC. Translated, it gives CASCLAGGYEQYF.

This clonotype appeared many times. This chain links TRBV5-1 with TRBJ1-1; the D is unclear. This CDR3 is 16 amino acids long. CDR1 is SGHRS and CDR2 is YFSETQ in the germline V gene. V was cut by 4 bases and J by 1 base, with 17 bases left in between. The CDR3 spells CASSAGVRTENTEAFF. CDR3 bases: TGCGCCAGCAGCGCGGGCGTTAGGACCGAGAACACTGAAGCTTTCTTT.

This clonotype was seen ten or more times. The chain employs TRBV2 and TRBJ2-7; D assignment may be TRBD1 or TRBD2 (5 bases each). This CDR3 has 17 residues. V dropped 11 bases and J dropped 2 bases, with 28 bases sitting between them. Germline V gives CDR1 SNHLY, CDR2 FYNNEI. CDR3 in amino acids: CARGSGTRLFEPYEQYF. The CDR3 nucleotides are TGTGCCCGAGGGTCCGGGACCCGTCTTTTTGAACCCTACGAGCAGTACTTC.

This clonotype was seen repeatedly, ten times or more. The chain carries TRBV7-9 and TRBJ2-3, with 9 bases fitting TRBD2. V trimming: 5 bases; J trimming: 5 bases; junction bases outside the gene matches: 11. CDR1 is SEHNR and CDR2 is FQNEAQ in the germline V gene (reference sequence). The CDR3 loop spans 16 amino acids. CDR3 nucleotides: TGTGCCAGCAGCCCTCGACTAGCGGCTAGGGGAGATACGCAGTATTTT. This translates into CASSPRLAARGDTQYF.

This clonotype has at least ten counts. The CDR3 sequence is CASSPPSAGGYEQYF. For the CDR3, the DNA is TGTGCCAGCTCACCACCGTCCGCAGGGGGATACGAGCAGTACTTC. This chain uses TRBV18 with TRBJ2-7, with 7 bases matching TRBD1. This CDR3 region has 15 residues. J was trimmed by 4 bases and V by 0 bases; bases with no gene match: 6. Germline V gene sequence: CDR1 KGHSH, CDR2 LQKENI.

This clonotype was picked up a small number of times. This sequence joins TRBV20-1 and TRBJ2-3; TRBD1 agrees at 9 bases. The germline CDR1 and CDR2 sequences are DFQATT and SNEGSKA (reference sequence). This CDR3 has 13 amino acids. J was trimmed by 3 bases and V by 5 bases; bases with no gene match: 3. The CDR3 region is CSAGTGRTDTQYF. CDR3 DNA: TGCAGTGCTGGGACAGGGCGTACAGATACGCAGTATTTT.

The gene calls are TRBV28 and TRBJ1-1; TRBD1 is a possible D gene (5 bases). In germline, CDR1 is MDHEN, CDR2 SYDVKM. V shed 5 bases and J shed 1 base, with 8 bases lying between them. CDR3 size: 13 residues. DNA of the CDR3: TGTGCCAGCAGTCACGACAGGAACACTGAAGCTTTCTTT. Protein: CASSHDRNTEAFF.

Ten or more counts support this clonotype. V is TRBV18 and J is TRBJ2-2; TRBD1 matches at 8 bases. J was trimmed by 3 bases and V by 5 bases; bases with no gene match: 5. The CDR3 length is 15 residues. Germline V gene lookup returns CDR1 KGHSH and CDR2 LQKENI. The CDR3 DNA is TGTGCCAGCTCAACAGGACAGGGCGACACCGGGGAGCTGTTTTTT. Translation gives CASSTGQGDTGELFF.

This clonotype was counted at least ten times. This chain joins TRBV19 and TRBJ2-7, with D uncertain. This CDR3 has 14 amino acids. Germline CDR1 LNHDA, CDR2 SQIVND (reference sequence). Deletions cut 7 bases from V and 0 bases from J, with 13 bases between. CDR3 coding DNA: TGTGCCAGTACCGACCGACCGGACTCCTACGAGCAGTACTTC. Amino acids: CASTDRPDSYEQYF.

This clonotype was observed at least ten times. The chain uses TRBV5-4 and TRBJ2-3; TRBD1 matches at 12 bases. Trimming cost V 3 bases and J 5 bases; bases outside gene matches: 4. This CDR3 comprises 15 residues. In germline, CDR1 is SGHNT, CDR2 YYREEE (reference sequence). Written as DNA, the CDR3 is TGTGCCAGCAGCTGGGGACAGGGGGCCAAAGATACGCAGTATTTT. This gives the protein CASSWGQGAKDTQYF. Supplemented by reference TRBV5-4 and TRBJ2-3, the full variable domain reads ETGVTQSPTHLIKTRGQQVTLRCSSQSGHNTVSWYQQALGQGPQFIFQYYREEENGRGNFPPRFSGLQFPNYSSELNVNALELDDSALYLCASSWGQGAKDTQYFGPGTRLTVL.

The chain couples TRBV18 to TRBJ1-4; D uncertain. The CDR3 length is 12 residues. Trimming stripped 6 bases from V and 4 bases from J, with 6 bases between. Germline loops: CDR1 KGHSH, CDR2 LQKENI. In DNA form, the CDR3 reads TGTGCCAGCTCCCAGGTTAATGAAAAACTGTTTTTT. It encodes CASSQVNEKLFF.

This clonotype showed up just a few times. The chain couples TRBV21-1 to TRBJ1-1. TRBV21-1 counts as a pseudogene. The CDR3 sequence is 16 residues long. This CDR3 reads CASSKPSREPNTEAFF. The CDR3, as DNA: TGTGCCAGCAGCAAACCCTCCAGGGAGCCGAACACTGAAGCTTTCTTT.

This clonotype has at least ten counts. J is TRBJ2-7 and V is TRBV7-9; tentatively, D is TRBD1 (6 bases). With 3 bases removed from V and 1 base from J, the gap between germline ends came to 13 bases. The CDR3 consists of 15 residues. In germline, CDR1 is SEHNR, CDR2 FQNEAQ (reference sequence). CDR3 amino acids: CASSFPQGHSYEQYF. CDR3 sequence (DNA): TGTGCCAGCAGCTTTCCACAGGGTCATTCCTACGAGCAGTACTTC.

This clonotype has ten or more counts. The chain has TRBV3-1 and TRBJ1-2, with D possibly TRBD1 on 5 matching bases. The CDR3 has 14 amino acids. Germline V gives CDR1 LGHDT, CDR2 YNNKEL (reference sequence). V lost 1 base and J lost 2, with 8 bases in between. The CDR3 DNA reads TGTGCCAGCAGCCAAGGATCAGGGAACTATGGCTACACCTTC. The encoded protein is CASSQGSGNYGYTF.